This TCR beta chain was profiled in a study of shared clonotypes between healthy human individuals. The CDR3 is 14 amino acids. The germline V gene has CDR1 LNHNV and CDR2 YYDKDF (reference sequence). The trim removed 0 bases at V and 5 bases at J, leaving 1 base unmatched. CD45RO-negative, CCR7-positively selected cells formed the naive CD8 fraction, excluding terminally differentiated effector memory CD45RA+ cells. The method was immunoSEQ multiplex PCR; TCRdb's version includes in-frame clones alone and lacks a portion of them. The sample has 800,000 to 950,000 clones, approximately 96% seen once; the top ten hold 0.2% to 0.25%.

V usage is TRBV15 and J usage is TRBJ1-2, with 9 bases lining up with TRBD1. This clonotype was sampled from a man in his thirties or forties in good health. Sequencing was performed on naive CD8+ T cells sorted from blood. CDR3 sequence: CATSREGTGYGYTF. The CDR3 DNA reads TGTGCCACCAGCAGAGAAGGGACAGGGTATGGCTACACCTTC.